Below are 18 T cell receptor beta chains sequenced from a single sample in a study of T-cell memory formation after mild COVID-19. One entry per CDR3 protein, called by TCRdb with MiXCR from the 5' RACE reads. This table holds 200,000 to 250,000 distinct CDR3 sequences, just over 9.5% found once. Material for sequencing was PBMCs or a T cell subset sorted from them (not recorded which). These receptors all stem from a man younger than 30 who had mild COVID-19 (a few samples of this study predate the infection). Cell type and time point are not known.

This clonotype occurred a few times. The chain combines TRBV4-2 with TRBJ1-6; D is ambiguous. The CDR3 length is 19 residues. CDR1 and CDR2 from the germline V gene are LGHNA and YNFKEQ. The V and J ends lost 1 base and 0 bases respectively, with 16 bases between them. The CDR3 nucleotides read TGTGCCAGCAGCCAAGCCGTGATCCCAACCGGCTCCTATAATTCACCCCTCCACTTT. This sequence encodes CASSQAVIPTGSYNSPLHF.

This clonotype was seen a few times. V is TRBV20-1 and J is TRBJ1-6; 7 bases agree with TRBD1. The CDR3 spans 14 residues. CDR1 DFQATT and CDR2 SNEGSKA come from the germline V gene (reference sequence). The junction had 10 bases not matched to a gene; V was cut back by 5 bases and J by 9 bases. The CDR3 loop is CSAHRQGSGSPLHF. CDR3 bases: TGCAGTGCTCACCGACAGGGTTCGGGTTCACCCCTCCACTTT.

This clonotype was seen ten or more times. This chain uses TRBV29-1 with TRBJ2-2; 7 bases map to TRBD1. The CDR3 runs 13 residues. The J segment lost 6 bases and the V segment lost 5 bases, leaving 6 bases of the junction unmatched. In germline, CDR1 is SQVTM, CDR2 ANQGSEA. CDR3 protein: CSVRTGPSGELFF. In DNA, the CDR3 is TGCAGCGTTCGGACAGGTCCGTCCGGGGAGCTGTTTTTT.

This clonotype showed up many times. The chain recombines TRBV7-2 with TRBJ2-7; 9 bases agree with TRBD2. CDR3 length: 14 residues. Germline V CDR1 and CDR2: SGHTA, FQGNSA. Trimming took 1 base from V and 3 from J; bases not matched to a gene: 1. The CDR3 DNA follows: TGTGCCAGCAGCTTAGTAGCGGGGGACTACGAGCAGTACTTC. This translates into CASSLVAGDYEQYF.

The sample holds a few counts of this clonotype. V is TRBV20-1 and J is TRBJ2-3; D not resolved. The germline V gene has CDR1 DFQATT and CDR2 SNEGSKA (reference sequence). This CDR3 has 13 residues. V was trimmed by 3 bases and J by 10 bases, leaving 17 bases between them. The CDR3 loop is CSAREGILTAQYF. For the CDR3, the DNA is TGCAGTGCTAGGGAAGGGATCTTGACGGCGCAGTATTTT.

This clonotype was recorded a few times. This rearrangement joins TRBV5-1 to TRBJ1-1; 11 bases map to TRBD1. This CDR3 region has 18 residues. Germline V gene sequence: CDR1 SGHRS, CDR2 YFSETQ. J was trimmed by 0 bases and V by 4 bases; bases with no gene match: 11. The CDR3 spells CASSTLGGQGGLNTEAFF. CDR3 DNA sequence: TGCGCCAGCAGCACCCTCGGGGGACAGGGGGGATTGAACACTGAAGCTTTCTTT.

The chain links TRBV12-3 or TRBV12-4 to TRBJ1-1; D might be TRBD1 (5 bases). With 5 bases removed from V and 9 bases from J, the gap between germline ends came to 10 bases. CDR3 size: 11 residues. CDR3 protein: CASSPRQKAFF. DNA of the CDR3: TGTGCCAGCAGTCCGCGACAGAAAGCTTTCTTT.

This clonotype appeared many times. The genes are TRBV20-1 and TRBJ2-2; the D is unclear. V was clipped by 5 bases and J by 2 bases, with 12 bases between them. Germline values: CDR1 DFQATT, CDR2 SNEGSKA (reference sequence). The CDR3 contains 14 residues. CDR3 sequence reads: CSALRQSNTGELFF. CDR3 nucleotide sequence: TGCAGTGCTTTACGACAAAGCAACACCGGGGAGCTGTTTTTT.

The chain employs TRBV20-1 and TRBJ1-5; 7 positions agree with TRBD1. The CDR3 totals 13 residues. The germline CDR1 and CDR2 sequences are DFQATT and SNEGSKA (reference sequence). The J segment lost 4 bases and the V segment lost 5 bases, leaving 5 bases of the junction unmatched. The DNA of the CDR3 is TGCAGTGCTTCTCGACAGGGAAATCAGCCCCAGCATTTT. This gives the protein CSASRQGNQPQHF.

This clonotype was detected only a few times. The V call is TRBV7-3, the J call TRBJ1-3; D gene ambiguous. The CDR3 is 15 amino acids. V lost 6 bases and J 0 bases, leaving 12 bases between the germline ends. CDR1 is SGHTA and CDR2 is FQGTGA in the germline V gene. CDR3: CASSPDRYSGNTIYF. DNA for the CDR3: TGTGCCAGCAGTCCCGATCGTTACTCTGGAAACACCATATATTTT.

This clonotype was seen more than once but under ten times. The chain combines TRBV23-1 with TRBJ2-7, with a possible D match to TRBD1 (6 bases). TRBV23-1 belongs to the ORF category, with a function that is uncertain. Trimming took off 7 bases at V and 6 bases at J, with 25 bases between the two ends. This CDR3 comprises 16 residues. CDR3 in amino acids: CASTQRGAGVQGEQYF. The CDR3 nucleotides read TGCGCCAGCACCCAACGAGGGGCAGGGGTCCAAGGCGAGCAGTACTTC.

This clonotype was counted many times. The V and J genes are TRBV4-3 and TRBJ2-3, with D uncertain. This CDR3 has 14 residues. Germline CDR1 is LGHNA and CDR2 is YSLEER. Trimming cost V 4 bases and J 2 bases, with 10 bases left between them. This chain's CDR3 is CASSRGQDTDTQYF. CDR3 bases: TGCGCCAGCAGCCGAGGTCAAGACACAGATACGCAGTATTTT.

This clonotype was seen more than once but under ten times. Relative to the germline gene, one junction end is altered; a read error may explain this. The genes are TRBV4-1 and TRBJ2-3, with D possibly TRBD1 on 6 matching bases. Per the germline V gene, CDR1 is MGHRA and CDR2 is YSYEKL. This CDR3 comprises 16 residues. Here the CDR3 DNA reads TGTTCCAGCAGCCAAGATAGGGACACTAGGGGAAATACGCAGTATTTT. This sequence encodes CSSSQDRDTRGNTQYF.

This chain connects TRBV12-3 or TRBV12-4 to TRBJ1-4, with a possible D match to TRBD1 (5 bases). Trimming pared 4 bases from V and 5 bases from J, leaving 14 bases between. The CDR3 has 15 amino acids. CDR3 loop: CASSYSEGLNEKLFF. In DNA form, the CDR3 reads TGTGCCAGCAGTTACTCGGAGGGACTAAATGAAAAACTGTTTTTT.

This clonotype occurred a few times. This chain uses TRBV5-6 with TRBJ2-5; the D call may be TRBD1 or TRBD2 (5 bases each). V was clipped by 6 bases and J by 1 base, with 13 bases between them. The CDR3 has 14 amino acids. Germline loops: CDR1 SGHDT, CDR2 YYEEEE. The CDR3 DNA is TGTGCCAGCACCGAGGGACCCGGCCAAGAGACCCAGTACTTC. Protein sequence: CASTEGPGQETQYF.

The chain carries TRBV19 and TRBJ1-6; the D is unclear. The CDR3 has 14 residues. Germline V lookup: CDR1 LNHDA, CDR2 SQIVND (reference sequence). The V gene lost 10 bases and the J gene lost 3 bases, with 13 bases spanning the gap. CDR3 nucleotide sequence: TGTGCCACCGGGAGGTCAAGCTATAATTCACCCCTCCACTTT. This codes for CATGRSSYNSPLHF.

The rearrangement links TRBV12-3 or TRBV12-4 to TRBJ1-3; D ambiguous. V lost 5 bases, J lost 0 bases, and 8 bases lay in between. The CDR3 covers 14 residues. CDR3 bases: TGTGCCAGCAGTCCAACCTTCTCTGGAAACACCATATATTTT. This encodes CASSPTFSGNTIYF.

Note on this clonotype: Relative to the germline gene, one junction end is altered; a read error may explain this. The rearrangement uses TRBV7-7 and TRBJ2-2; D possibly uses TRBD1 or TRBD2 (5 bases each). This CDR3 region has 14 residues. Germline values: CDR1 SSHAT, CDR2 FNYEAQ (reference sequence). This CDR3 is CASSLGTNTGELFF. Written as DNA, the CDR3 is TGTGCTAGCAGCTTGGGGACCAACACCGGGGAGCTGTTTTTT.